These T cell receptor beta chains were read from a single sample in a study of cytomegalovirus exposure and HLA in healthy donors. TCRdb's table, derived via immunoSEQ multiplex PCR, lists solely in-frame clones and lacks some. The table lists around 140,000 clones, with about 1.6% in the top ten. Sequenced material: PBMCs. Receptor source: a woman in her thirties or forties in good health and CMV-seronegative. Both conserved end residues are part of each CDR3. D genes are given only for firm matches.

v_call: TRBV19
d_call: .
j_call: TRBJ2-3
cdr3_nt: TGTGCCAGTAGTTTTTCAGGACACAGCACAGATACGCAGTATTTT
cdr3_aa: CASSFSGHSTDTQYF

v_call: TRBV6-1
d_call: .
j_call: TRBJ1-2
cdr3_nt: TGTGCCAGCAGTGAACAGGGTGGTGGCTACACCTTC
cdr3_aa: CASSEQGGGYTF

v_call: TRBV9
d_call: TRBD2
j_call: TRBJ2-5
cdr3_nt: TGTGCCAGCAGCGTAGGGGTGGGCGGGGGGATCCAAGAGACCCAGTACTTC
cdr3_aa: CASSVGVGGGIQETQYF

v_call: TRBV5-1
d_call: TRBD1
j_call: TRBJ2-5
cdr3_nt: TGCGCCAGCAGCGCGGACAGGGGTCGGCAAGAGACCCAGTACTTC
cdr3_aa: CASSADRGRQETQYF

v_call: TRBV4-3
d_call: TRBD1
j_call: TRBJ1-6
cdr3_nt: TGCGCCAGCAGCCAAGATCGGACAGGGGATTCACCCCTCCACTTT
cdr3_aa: CASSQDRTGDSPLHF

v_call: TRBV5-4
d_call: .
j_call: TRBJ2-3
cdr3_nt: TGTGCCAGCAGCTTGGGCCGCAAAACGGGCACAGATACGCAGTATTTT
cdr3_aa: CASSLGRKTGTDTQYF

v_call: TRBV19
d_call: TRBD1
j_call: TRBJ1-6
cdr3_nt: TGTGCCAGTAGTCCCCTTACCGGGACAGGGGGATCACCCCTCCACTTT
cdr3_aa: CASSPLTGTGGSPLHF

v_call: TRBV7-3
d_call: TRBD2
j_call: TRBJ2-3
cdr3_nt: TGTGCCAGCAGTAGAGGTAGCGGGGGGGCCACAGATACGCAGTATTTT
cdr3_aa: CASSRGSGGATDTQYF

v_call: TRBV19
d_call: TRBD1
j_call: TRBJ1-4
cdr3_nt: TGTGCCAGTAGTATTAGGGGACAGACAACTAATGAAAAACTGTTTTTT
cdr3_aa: CASSIRGQTTNEKLFF

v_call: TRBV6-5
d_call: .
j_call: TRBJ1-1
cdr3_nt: TGTGCCAGCAGAACAGGGATGACTGAAGCTTTCTTT
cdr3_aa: CASRTGMTEAFF

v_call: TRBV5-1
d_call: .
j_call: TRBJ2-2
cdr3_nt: TGCGCCAGCAGCTTGGACAGACCGAACACCGGGGAGCTGTTTTTT
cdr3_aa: CASSLDRPNTGELFF

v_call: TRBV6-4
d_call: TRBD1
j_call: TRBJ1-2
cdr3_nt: TGTGCCAGCAGTGACTCGGGTAACAGGGGCTCCGGCTACACCTTC
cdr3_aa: CASSDSGNRGSGYTF

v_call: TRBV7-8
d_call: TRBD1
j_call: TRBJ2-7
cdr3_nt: TGTGCCAGCAGACCAGACAGGGGAAACGAGCAGTACTTC
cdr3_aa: CASRPDRGNEQYF

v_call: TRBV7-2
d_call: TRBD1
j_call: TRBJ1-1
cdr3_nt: TGTGCCAGCAGCTGGGGACAGGGGGCGCTTGCTGAAGCTTTCTTT
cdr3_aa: CASSWGQGALAEAFF

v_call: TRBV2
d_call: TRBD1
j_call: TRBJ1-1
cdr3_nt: TGTGCCAGCAGTTCCACAGGGGGCGGACGTGCTTTCTTT
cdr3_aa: CASSSTGGGRAFF

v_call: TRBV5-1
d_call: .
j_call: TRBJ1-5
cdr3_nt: TGCGCCAGCAGCTTTGGCGGGTATAGCAATCAGCCCCAGCATTTT
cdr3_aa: CASSFGGYSNQPQHF

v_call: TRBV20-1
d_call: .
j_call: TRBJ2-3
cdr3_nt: TGCAGTGCTACCACAAGGGGTACGCAGTATTTT
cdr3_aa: CSATTRGTQYF

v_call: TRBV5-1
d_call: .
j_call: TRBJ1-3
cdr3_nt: TGCGCCAGCAGCCCACGGGGGGACGGAAACACCATATATTTT
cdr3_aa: CASSPRGDGNTIYF

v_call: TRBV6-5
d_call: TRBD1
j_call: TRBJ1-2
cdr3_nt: TGTGCCAGCAGTTATGACAGGGTCGTAAATAGTGGCTACACCTTC
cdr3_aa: CASSYDRVVNSGYTF

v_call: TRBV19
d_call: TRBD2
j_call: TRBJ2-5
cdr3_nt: TGTGCCAGTAGTTCGGGACTAGCGTGGGAGACCCAGTACTTC
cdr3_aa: CASSSGLAWETQYF

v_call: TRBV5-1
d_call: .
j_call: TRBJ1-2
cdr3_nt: TGCGCCAGCAGCTACTACCGACGGGATGGCTACACCTTC
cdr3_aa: CASSYYRRDGYTF

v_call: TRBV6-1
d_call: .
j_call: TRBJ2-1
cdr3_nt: TGTGCCAGCAAGTTAGAGGGGGCCTACAATGAGCAGTTCTTC
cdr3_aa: CASKLEGAYNEQFF

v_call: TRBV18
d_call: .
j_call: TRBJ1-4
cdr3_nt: TGTGCCAGCTCACCACCGCAGGGGATGGGCGAAAAACTGTTTTTT
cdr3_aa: CASSPPQGMGEKLFF